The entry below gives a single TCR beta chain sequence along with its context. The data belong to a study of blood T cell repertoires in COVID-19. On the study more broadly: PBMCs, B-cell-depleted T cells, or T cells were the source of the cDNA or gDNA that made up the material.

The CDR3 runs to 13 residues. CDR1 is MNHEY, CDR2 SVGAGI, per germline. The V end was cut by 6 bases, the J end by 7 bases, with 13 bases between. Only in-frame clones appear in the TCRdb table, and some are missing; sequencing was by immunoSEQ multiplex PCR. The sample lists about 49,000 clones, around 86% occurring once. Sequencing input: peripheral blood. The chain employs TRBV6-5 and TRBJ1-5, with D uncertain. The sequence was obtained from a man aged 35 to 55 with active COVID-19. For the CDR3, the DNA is TGTGCCAGCAGGCTAATAGGAGAGCAGCCCCAGCATTTT. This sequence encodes CASRLIGEQPQHF.